Listed here are 3 T cell receptor beta chains from one sample, sequenced in a study of shared T cell receptors in the human thymus. Sequencing was performed with immunoSEQ multiplex PCR; in TCRdb, only in-frame clones are kept and a portion is missing. This sample has approximately 760,000 clones, with approximately 85% found just once. The same specimen was also included in a second study, on human thymus T cells.

Sequenced sample: thymocytes. Receptor source: a girl under two years old with a congenital heart defect.

This CDR3 is CSVGPMQGAIPNYGYTF. The CDR3 DNA follows: TGCAGCGTTGGCCCCATGCAGGGGGCTATCCCTAACTATGGCTACACCTTC. The rearrangement uses TRBV29-1 and TRBJ1-2, with 8 bases fitting TRBD1. There are 17 residues in the CDR3. CDR1 is SQVTM and CDR2 is ANQGSEA in the germline V gene. The J segment lost 0 bases and the V segment lost 4 bases, leaving 13 bases of the junction unmatched.

This sequence joins TRBV4-1 and TRBJ1-2; 7 positions agree with TRBD1. The CDR3 consists of 17 residues. V lost 0 bases to trimming and J lost 4 bases; unmatched junction nucleotides: 11. CDR1 MGHRA and CDR2 YSYEKL come from the germline V gene. DNA of the CDR3: TGCGCCAGCAGCCAAGACCTTACCCAGGGGGTTTGCTATGGCTACACCTTC. It is translated as CASSQDLTQGVCYGYTF.

The chain has TRBV5-1 and TRBJ2-7; 8 bases match TRBD2. The CDR3 contains 17 residues. CDR1 and CDR2 from the germline V gene are SGHRS and YFSETQ. The V and J ends lost 4 bases and 3 bases, in that order; junction bases with no gene match: 15. The CDR3 here is CASSPPPGRGGLYEQYF. The CDR3 region has the DNA TGCGCCAGCAGCCCACCACCCGGTCGCGGGGGGCTCTACGAGCAGTACTTC.